Shown below are 2 T cell receptor beta chains from a single sample sequenced in a study of blood T cell repertoires in COVID-19. Only in-frame clones appear in the TCRdb table, and some are missing; sequencing was by immunoSEQ multiplex PCR. Of 300,000 or so clones listed, more than 75% are singletons. The sample comprised PBMCs or T cells enriched from blood (not recorded which). The receptors come from a woman aged 25 to 39 who had recovered from COVID-19.

The V gene is TRBV5-6, the J gene TRBJ1-4, with 7 bases identical to TRBD1. CDR1 SGHDT and CDR2 YYEEEE come from the germline V gene. V was pared by 2 bases and J by 2 bases, with 3 bases of the junction left unmatched. The CDR3 runs to 15 residues. Here the CDR3 DNA reads TGTGCCAGCAGCTTAACAGGGGCCACTAATGAAAAACTGTTTTTT. Residues: CASSLTGATNEKLFF.

CDR3 sequence: CASSLSTGWVYEQYF. The CDR3 nucleotides read TGTGCCAGCAGTTTATCCACGGGATGGGTCTACGAGCAGTACTTC. J is TRBJ2-7 and V is TRBV27; D is possibly TRBD2 (5 bases). CDR3 length: 15 residues. Per germline, CDR1 MNHEY and CDR2 SMNVEV (reference sequence). V lost 0 bases, J lost 3 bases, and 12 bases lay in between.